Listed here are 20 T cell receptor beta chains from one sample, sequenced in a study of blood T cell repertoires in COVID-19. The repertoire was sequenced with immunoSEQ multiplex PCR; TCRdb's copy has only in-frame clones and lacks some. The table lists approximately 260,000 clones, about 93% of them singletons. Sequences were obtained from PBMCs or T cells enriched from blood (not recorded which). These TCRs come from a woman aged 18-30 years who had recovered from COVID-19.

The sample holds a few counts of this clone. The chain joins TRBV18 to TRBJ2-1; D gene ambiguous. The germline V gene has CDR1 KGHSH and CDR2 LQKENI. V lost 3 bases and J lost 5, with 8 bases in between. CDR3 length: 13 residues. The CDR3: CASSPMLNNEQFF. DNA of the CDR3: TGTGCCAGCTCACCCATGCTAAACAATGAGCAGTTCTTC.

The chain uses TRBV9 and TRBJ2-7, with 8 bases lining up with TRBD2. Germline V gene sequence: CDR1 SGDLS, CDR2 YYNGEE. Trimming removed 4 bases from V and 3 bases from J; junction bases left unmatched: 15. This CDR3 is 17 amino acids long. CDR3 coding DNA: TGTGCCAGCAGCCTAGTCCCCACTAGCGGTGCCTTCTACGAGCAGTACTTC. This encodes CASSLVPTSGAFYEQYF.

The chain combines TRBV18 with TRBJ1-5, with D perhaps TRBD1 (6 bases). The germline CDR1 and CDR2 sequences are KGHSH and LQKENI. The CDR3 runs to 15 residues. Trimming pared 4 bases from V and 5 bases from J, leaving 15 bases between. This chain's CDR3 is CASSLNAGVDQPQHF. CDR3 DNA sequence: TGTGCCAGCTCACTCAACGCAGGGGTCGATCAGCCCCAGCATTTT.

The chain recombines TRBV5-4 with TRBJ2-2; 8 bases map to TRBD2. J gave up 4 bases and V 1 base, and 3 bases lay outside the gene matches. The CDR3 has 15 residues. Germline CDR1 and CDR2: SGHNT and YYREEE (reference sequence). The CDR3 is CASSLPRGGTGELFF. CDR3 DNA: TGTGCCAGCAGCTTGCCACGGGGGGGCACCGGGGAGCTGTTTTTT.

The chain is built from TRBV5-1 and TRBJ1-2; possible D gene TRBD1, 5 bases. The germline V gene encodes CDR1 SGHRS and CDR2 YFSETQ. This CDR3 contains 15 residues. Deletions cut 1 base from V and 2 bases from J, with 12 bases between. The CDR3 DNA is TGCGCCAGCAGCTTGATGCGGGGGGAGAACTATGGCTACACCTTC. This gives the protein CASSLMRGENYGYTF.

The chain recombines TRBV18 with TRBJ1-4, with D uncertain. This CDR3 is built from 15 residues. Germline-derived CDR1 and CDR2 are KGHSH and LQKENI. The V and J ends lost 0 bases and 5 bases respectively, with 10 bases between them. CDR3 region: CASSPPMAANEKLFF. The DNA of the CDR3 is TGTGCCAGCTCACCACCGATGGCCGCAAATGAAAAACTGTTTTTT. Complete variable domain (other parts from reference TRBV18 and TRBJ1-4): NAGVMQNPRHLVRRRGQEARLRCSPMKGHSHVYWYRQLPEEGLKFMVYLQKENIIDESGMPKERFSAEFPKEGPSILRIQQVVRGDSAAYFCASSPPMAANEKLFFGSGTQLSVL.

CDR3 coding DNA: TGCGCCAGCAGCCAAGGGAACAGGGGTGGTTATGGCTACACCTTC. Translated: CASSQGNRGGYGYTF. This rearrangement joins TRBV4-1 to TRBJ1-2, with TRBD1 matching over 7 bases. In germline, CDR1 is MGHRA, CDR2 YSYEKL. Trimming took 1 base from V and 5 from J; bases not matched to a gene: 7. The CDR3 is 15 amino acids.

The chain combines TRBV2 with TRBJ2-3; 7 bases are a match to TRBD1. With V trimmed by 6 bases and J by 1 base, 4 bases remained unmatched. Germline CDR1 is SNHLY and CDR2 is FYNNEI. The CDR3 consists of 14 residues. DNA for the CDR3: TGTGCCAGCAGCCGGGACAGACGCACAGATACGCAGTATTTT. This translates into CASSRDRRTDTQYF.

J is TRBJ2-1 and V is TRBV21-1; the table names TRBD2, a call not compared with the DNA. TRBV21-1 is a recognized pseudogene. The CDR3 is made up of 17 amino acids. In nucleotides, the CDR3 is TGTGCCAGCAGCACGAGACACCGGGACTGTCTGATTCACGAGCAGTTCTTC. This codes for CASSTRHRDCLIHEQFF.

This chain joins TRBV5-6 and TRBJ2-7, with TRBD1 as a possible D gene (6 bases). The CDR3 runs 17 residues. CDR1 and CDR2 (germline): SGHDT, YYEEEE. V lost 4 bases and J lost 2, with 22 bases in between. CDR3: CASSPVLGGQLAYEQYF. CDR3 coding DNA: TGTGCCAGCAGCCCGGTACTTGGTGGACAGCTAGCCTACGAGCAGTACTTC.

This chain joins TRBV10-3 and TRBJ1-1, with TRBD1 matching 9 bases. The V gene end was trimmed by 6 bases and the J gene end by 5 bases; junction bases not matched to a gene: 13. The germline gives CDR1 ENHRY, CDR2 SYGVKD. The length of the CDR3 is 16 residues. The CDR3 here is CAISDEHRGRGTEAFF. The DNA for the CDR3 is TGTGCCATCAGCGACGAACACAGGGGGCGAGGGACTGAAGCTTTCTTT.

This chain joins TRBV7-9 and TRBJ2-3; 13 bases agree with TRBD2. Looked up from germline, CDR1 is SEHNR and CDR2 is FQNEAQ (reference sequence). V was clipped by 0 bases and J by 15 bases; unmatched bases: 15. The CDR3 consists of 17 residues. CDR3 DNA sequence: TGTGCCAGCAGCTTAGCGCCCGGACTAGCGGGGGAGTACCCTTCTTATTTT. Its translation is CASSLAPGLAGEYPSYF.

This sequence joins TRBV19 and TRBJ2-7; possible D gene TRBD1, 6 bases. V lost 4 bases, J lost 4 bases, and 17 bases lay in between. The CDR3 is 15 amino acids. Germline V CDR1 and CDR2: LNHDA, SQIVND (reference sequence). The CDR3 nucleotides are TGTGCCAGTAGTAAGGGACACGGCCAAAGGTACGAGCAGTACTTC. This codes for CASSKGHGQRYEQYF.

The chain's CDR3 is CASSQDSRGGTEAFF. The CDR3 DNA reads as TGTGCCAGCAGCCAAGATAGTAGAGGAGGGACTGAAGCTTTCTTT. The rearrangement joins TRBV3-1 (or the pseudogene TRBV3-2) to TRBJ1-1; D remains unclear. CDR1 and CDR2 (germline): LGHDT, YNNKEL (reference sequence). The V and J ends lost 0 bases and 5 bases respectively, with 13 bases between them. The CDR3 consists of 15 residues.

This sequence joins TRBV5-4 and TRBJ2-1, with 8 bases matching TRBD2. Germline CDR1 and CDR2: SGHNT and YYREEE (reference sequence). V dropped 3 bases and J dropped 7; count of bases not matched to a gene: 9. This CDR3 region has 15 residues. CDR3 sequence: CASSSAGLGLNEQFF. In nucleotides, the CDR3 is TGTGCCAGCAGCTCCGCGGGACTAGGTCTAAATGAGCAGTTCTTC.

In DNA form, the CDR3 reads TGCAGCGTTGCCCCCACAGGGGTAAGGGATACGCAGTATTTT. Translating it yields CSVAPTGVRDTQYF. The chain links TRBV29-1 to TRBJ2-3; 7 bases agree with TRBD1. The ends lost 4 bases at V and 6 bases at J; junction bases unmatched: 10. In germline, CDR1 is SQVTM, CDR2 ANQGSEA. This CDR3 region has 14 residues.

CDR3 sequence reads: CASSPDRNYGYTF. The DNA of the CDR3 is TGTGCCAGCAGCCCGGACAGGAACTATGGCTACACCTTC. The V and J genes are TRBV12-3 or TRBV12-4 and TRBJ1-2, with 7 bases fitting TRBD1. The CDR3 is made up of 13 amino acids. The J segment lost 2 bases and the V segment lost 6 bases, leaving 3 bases of the junction unmatched.

This chain's CDR3 is CASSPGTLPYEQYF. The DNA of the CDR3 is TGTGCCAGCAGCCCAGGGACTCTGCCCTACGAGCAGTACTTC. The chain couples TRBV5-4 to TRBJ2-7, with D maybe TRBD2 (6 bases). Trimming shortened V by 4 bases and J by 2 bases, and 13 bases separated the two germline ends. The CDR3 contains 14 residues. From germline, CDR1 is SGHNT and CDR2 YYREEE (reference sequence). The variable domain in full, completed from reference TRBV5-4 and TRBJ2-7, reads ETGVTQSPTHLIKTRGQQVTLRCSSQSGHNTVSWYQQALGQGPQFIFQYYREEENGRGNFPPRFSGLQFPNYSSELNVNALELDDSALYLCASSPGTLPYEQYFGPGTRLTVT.

The chain links TRBV13 to TRBJ1-2; 8 bases are a match to TRBD1. In germline, CDR1 is PRHDT, CDR2 FYEKMQ (reference sequence). There are 14 residues in the CDR3. V lost 5 bases, J lost 4 bases, and 6 bases stayed unmatched. The DNA for the CDR3 is TGTGCCAGCAGCAGCTCAGGGGGCGGCTATGGCTACACCTTC. It translates to CASSSSGGGYGYTF. The full variable domain, rest sourced from reference TRBV13 and TRBJ1-2, is AAGVIQSPRHLIKEKRETATLKCYPIPRHDTVYWYQQGPGQDPQFLISFYEKMQSDKGSIPDRFSAQQFSDYHSELNMSSLELGDSALYFCASSSSGGGYGYTFGSGTRLTVV.

The table lists this clone with a count of one. This chain connects TRBV7-8 to TRBJ1-1; D is ambiguous. V lost 1 base and J 1 base, leaving 10 bases between the germline ends. The CDR3 covers 15 residues. Germline lookup yields CDR1 SGHVS and CDR2 FQNEAQ. Here the CDR3 reads CASSLGLAGNTEAFF. Here the CDR3 DNA reads TGTGCCAGCAGCTTAGGTTTGGCGGGGAACACTGAAGCTTTCTTT.